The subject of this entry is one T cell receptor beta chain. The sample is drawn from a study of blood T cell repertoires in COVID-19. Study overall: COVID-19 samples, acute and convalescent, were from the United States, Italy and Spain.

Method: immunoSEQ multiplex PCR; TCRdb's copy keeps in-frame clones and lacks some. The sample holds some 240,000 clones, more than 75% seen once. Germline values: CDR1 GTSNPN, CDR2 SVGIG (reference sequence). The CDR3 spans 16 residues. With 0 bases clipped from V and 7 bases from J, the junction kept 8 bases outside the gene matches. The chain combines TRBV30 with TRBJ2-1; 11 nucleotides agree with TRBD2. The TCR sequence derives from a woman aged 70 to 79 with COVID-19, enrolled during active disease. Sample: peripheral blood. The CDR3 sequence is CAWSVLLAGVGNEQFF. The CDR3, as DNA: TGTGCCTGGAGTGTCCTACTAGCGGGAGTTGGGAATGAGCAGTTCTTC.